The sample holds a few counts of the clone carrying this T cell receptor (beta chain). TCRdb re-called the 5' RACE reads with MiXCR, one entry per CDR3 protein. The repertoire has 100,000 or so distinct CDR3 sequences, under 9% of them found once; the top ten carry roughly 17%. The data originate from a study of T cells after yellow fever vaccination. Trimming removed 2 bases at V and 5 bases at J, with 27 bases between. Germline V gene sequence: CDR1 SNHLY, CDR2 FYNNEI. There are 19 residues in the CDR3. V usage is TRBV2 and J usage is TRBJ2-5; D is possibly TRBD2 (6 bases). The sample consisted of CD8+ T cells not binding an NS4B(214-222) dextramer, sorted from PBMCs, taken around 16 days after the first yellow fever vaccination. This clonotype originated in a man aged 18 to 29 who received the YFV17D yellow fever vaccine. DNA for the CDR3: TGTGCCAGCAGTGAAAGGCGAGGGACTGATCTAAGGGCGTGGGAGACCCAGTACTTC. It encodes CASSERRGTDLRAWETQYF.